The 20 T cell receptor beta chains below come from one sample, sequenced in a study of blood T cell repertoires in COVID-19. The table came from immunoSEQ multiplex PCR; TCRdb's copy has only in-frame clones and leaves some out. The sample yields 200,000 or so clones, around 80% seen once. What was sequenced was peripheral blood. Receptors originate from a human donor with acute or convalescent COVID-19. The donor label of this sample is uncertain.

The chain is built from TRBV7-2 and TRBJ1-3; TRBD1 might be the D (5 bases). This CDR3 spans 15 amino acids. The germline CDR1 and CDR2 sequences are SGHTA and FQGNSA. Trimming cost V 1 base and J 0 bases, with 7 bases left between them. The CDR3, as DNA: TGTGCCAGCAGCTTAGAACAGGCCTCTGGAAACACCATATATTTT. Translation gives CASSLEQASGNTIYF. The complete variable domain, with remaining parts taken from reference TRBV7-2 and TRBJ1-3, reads GAGVSQSPSNKVTEKGKDVELRCDPISGHTALYWYRQSLGQGLEFLIYFQGNSAPDKSGLPSDRFSAERTGGSVSTLTIQRTQQEDSAVYLCASSLEQASGNTIYFGEGSWLTVV.

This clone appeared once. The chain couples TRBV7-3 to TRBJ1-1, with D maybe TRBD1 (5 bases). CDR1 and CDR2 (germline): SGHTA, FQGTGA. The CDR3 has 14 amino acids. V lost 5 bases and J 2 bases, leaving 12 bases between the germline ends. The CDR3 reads CASSPATGNTEAFF. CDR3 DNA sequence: TGTGCCAGCAGCCCCGCTACAGGTAACACTGAAGCTTTCTTT.

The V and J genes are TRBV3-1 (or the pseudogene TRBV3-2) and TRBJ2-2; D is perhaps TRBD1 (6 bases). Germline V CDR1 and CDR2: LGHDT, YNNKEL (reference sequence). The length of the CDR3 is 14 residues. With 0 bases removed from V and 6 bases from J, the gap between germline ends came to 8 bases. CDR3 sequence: CASSQEGGPGELFF. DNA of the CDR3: TGTGCCAGCAGCCAAGAAGGGGGTCCCGGGGAGCTGTTTTTT.

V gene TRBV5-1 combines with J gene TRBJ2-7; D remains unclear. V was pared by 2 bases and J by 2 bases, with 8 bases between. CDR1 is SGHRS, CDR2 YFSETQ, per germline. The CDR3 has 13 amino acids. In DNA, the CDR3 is TGCGCCAGCAGCTTTCAGGAAACCTACGAGCAGTACTTC. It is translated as CASSFQETYEQYF.

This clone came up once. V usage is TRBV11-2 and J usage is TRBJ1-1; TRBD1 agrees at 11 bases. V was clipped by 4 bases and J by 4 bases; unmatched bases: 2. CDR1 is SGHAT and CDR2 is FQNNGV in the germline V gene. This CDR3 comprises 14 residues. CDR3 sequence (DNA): TGTGCCAGCAGCTACGGACAGGGGGCCACTGAAGCTTTCTTT. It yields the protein CASSYGQGATEAFF.

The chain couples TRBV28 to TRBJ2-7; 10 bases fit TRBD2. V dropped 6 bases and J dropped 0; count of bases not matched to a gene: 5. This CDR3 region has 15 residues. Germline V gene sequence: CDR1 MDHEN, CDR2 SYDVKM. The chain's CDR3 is CASSRRTSGSYEQYF. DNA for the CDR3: TGTGCCAGCAGCCGTAGGACTAGCGGCTCCTACGAGCAGTACTTC.

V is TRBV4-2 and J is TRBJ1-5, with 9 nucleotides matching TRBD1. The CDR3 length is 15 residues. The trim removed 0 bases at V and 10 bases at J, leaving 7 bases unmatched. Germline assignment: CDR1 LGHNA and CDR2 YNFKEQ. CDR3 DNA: TGTGCCAGCAGCCAAGAGGGGACAGGGCGCGATCCCCAGCATTTT. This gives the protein CASSQEGTGRDPQHF.

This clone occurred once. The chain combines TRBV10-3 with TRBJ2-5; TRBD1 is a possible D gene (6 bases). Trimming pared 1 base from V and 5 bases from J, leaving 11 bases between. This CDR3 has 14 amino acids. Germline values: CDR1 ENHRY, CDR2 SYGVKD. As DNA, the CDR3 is TGTGCCATCAGTGAGTTAGGGCAGGGGGAGACCCAGTACTTC. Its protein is CAISELGQGETQYF.

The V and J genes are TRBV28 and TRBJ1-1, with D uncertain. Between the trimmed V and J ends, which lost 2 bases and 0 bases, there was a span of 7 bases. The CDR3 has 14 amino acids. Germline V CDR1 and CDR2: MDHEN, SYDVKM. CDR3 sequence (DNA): TGTGCCAGCAGTTTAGAACGGGTGAACACTGAAGCTTTCTTT. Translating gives CASSLERVNTEAFF.

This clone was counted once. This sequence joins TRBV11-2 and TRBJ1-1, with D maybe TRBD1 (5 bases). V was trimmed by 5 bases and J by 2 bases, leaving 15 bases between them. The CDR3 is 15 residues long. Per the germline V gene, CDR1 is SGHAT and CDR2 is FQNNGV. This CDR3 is CASSREARVNTEAFF. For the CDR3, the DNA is TGTGCCAGCAGCCGAGAGGCCAGGGTTAACACTGAAGCTTTCTTT.

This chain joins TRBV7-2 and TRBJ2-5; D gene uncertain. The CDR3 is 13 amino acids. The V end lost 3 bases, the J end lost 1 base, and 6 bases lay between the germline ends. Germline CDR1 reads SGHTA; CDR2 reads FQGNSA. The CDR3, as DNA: TGTGCCAGCAGCTTCCAGATCCAAGAGACCCAGTACTTC. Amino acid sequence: CASSFQIQETQYF.

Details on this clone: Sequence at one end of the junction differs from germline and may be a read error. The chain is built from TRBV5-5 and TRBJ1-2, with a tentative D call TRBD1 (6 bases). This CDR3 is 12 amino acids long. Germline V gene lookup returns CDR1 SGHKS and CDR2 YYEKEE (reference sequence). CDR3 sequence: CASSSDRQVLGF. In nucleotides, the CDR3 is TGTGCCAGCAGCTCCGACAGGCAGGTTTTGGGTTTC.

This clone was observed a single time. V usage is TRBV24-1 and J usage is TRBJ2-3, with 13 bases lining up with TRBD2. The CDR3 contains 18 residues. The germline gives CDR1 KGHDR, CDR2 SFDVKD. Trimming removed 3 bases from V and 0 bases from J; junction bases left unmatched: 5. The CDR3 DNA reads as TGTGCCACCAGTGATGGGACTAGCGGGACAGCTAGCACAGATACGCAGTATTTT. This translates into CATSDGTSGTASTDTQYF.

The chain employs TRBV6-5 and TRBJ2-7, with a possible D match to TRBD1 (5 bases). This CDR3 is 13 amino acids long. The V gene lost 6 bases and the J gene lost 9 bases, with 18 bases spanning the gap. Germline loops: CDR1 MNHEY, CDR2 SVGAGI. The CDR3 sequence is CASRGVFPGWQYF. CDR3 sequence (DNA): TGTGCCAGCAGAGGAGTATTTCCAGGGTGGCAGTACTTC.

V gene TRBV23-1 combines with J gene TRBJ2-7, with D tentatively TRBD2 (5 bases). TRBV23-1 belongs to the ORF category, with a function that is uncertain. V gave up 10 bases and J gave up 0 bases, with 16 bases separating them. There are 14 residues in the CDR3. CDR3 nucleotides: TGCGCCATCTTAAGCGGAAGTAGCTCCTACGAGCAGTACTTC. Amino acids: CAILSGSSSYEQYF.

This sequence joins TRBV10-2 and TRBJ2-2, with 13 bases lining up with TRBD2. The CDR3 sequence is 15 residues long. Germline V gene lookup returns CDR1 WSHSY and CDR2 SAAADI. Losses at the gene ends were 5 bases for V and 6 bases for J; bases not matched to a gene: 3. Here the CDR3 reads CASSRTSGGPGELFF. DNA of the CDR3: TGCGCCAGCAGTCGGACTAGCGGGGGCCCCGGGGAGCTGTTTTTT.

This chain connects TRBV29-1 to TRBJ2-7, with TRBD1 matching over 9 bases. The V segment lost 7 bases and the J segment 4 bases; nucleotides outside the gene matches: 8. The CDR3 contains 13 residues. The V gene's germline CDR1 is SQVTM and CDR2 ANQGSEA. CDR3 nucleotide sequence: TGCAGCGGTAGCCCTGGACAGGGGTACGAGCAGTACTTC. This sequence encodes CSGSPGQGYEQYF.

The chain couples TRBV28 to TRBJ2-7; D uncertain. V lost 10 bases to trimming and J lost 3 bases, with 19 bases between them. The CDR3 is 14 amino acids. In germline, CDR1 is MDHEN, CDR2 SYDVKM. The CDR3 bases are TGTGCCACAACCAGTCTCGAGCGCCACTACGAGCAGTACTTC. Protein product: CATTSLERHYEQYF.

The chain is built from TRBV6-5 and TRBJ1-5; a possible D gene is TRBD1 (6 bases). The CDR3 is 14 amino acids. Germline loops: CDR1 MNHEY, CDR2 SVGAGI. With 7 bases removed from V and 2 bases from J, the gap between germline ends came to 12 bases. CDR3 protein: CASTRGFGNQPQHF. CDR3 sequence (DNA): TGTGCCAGCACCAGGGGATTCGGCAATCAGCCCCAGCATTTT.

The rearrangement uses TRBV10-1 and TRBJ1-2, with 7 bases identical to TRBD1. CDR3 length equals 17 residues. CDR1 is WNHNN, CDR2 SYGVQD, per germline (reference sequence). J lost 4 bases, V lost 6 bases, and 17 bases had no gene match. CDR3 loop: CASRIRDSPITIYGYTF. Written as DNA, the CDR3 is TGCGCCAGCAGGATCCGGGACAGTCCCATCACAATCTATGGCTACACCTTC.